The clone carrying this TCR beta chain has only a few counts. Genomic DNA (from each subset) was split evenly across several immunoSEQ plates. This table comes from immunoSEQ multiplex PCR, and its TCRdb copy is limited to in-frame clones, with some not included. The data show around 940,000 clones, about 80% seen once. CDR3 size: 10 residues. Germline assignment: CDR1 GTSNPN and CDR2 SVGIG (reference sequence). Trimming pared 7 bases from V and 3 bases from J, leaving 6 bases between. Splitting of CD4+ cells produced CD45RA+ naive and CD45RA-negative memory subsets. This specimen comes from a study of shared clonotypes between healthy human individuals.

The clonotype comes from a man in his late teens or twenties in good health. Sequenced material: memory CD4+ T cells sorted from blood. Subset in this sample: CD45RA-negative fraction. This chain uses TRBV30 with TRBJ1-1; D is unresolved. CDR3 region: CASFYTEAFF. The CDR3 nucleotides are TGTGCCTCTTTCTACACTGAAGCTTTCTTT. Full variable domain (rest looked up from reference TRBV30 and TRBJ1-1): SQTIHQWPATLVQPVGSPLSLECTVEGTSNPNLYWYRQAAGRGLQLLFYSVGIGQISSEVPQNLSASRPQDRQFILSSKKLLLSDSGFYLCASFYTEAFFGQGTRLTVV.